This TCR beta chain stems from a study of blood T cell repertoires in COVID-19. V gave up 5 bases and J gave up 11 bases, with 15 bases separating them. This CDR3 is 13 amino acids long. The germline gives CDR1 LNHDA, CDR2 SQIVND (reference sequence). Clones were sequenced by immunoSEQ multiplex PCR, and TCRdb holds only the in-frame ones, with some missing. The sample carries roughly 430,000 clones, roughly 90% recorded once. This sequence originates from a middle-aged woman with acute COVID-19. V usage is TRBV19 and J usage is TRBJ1-4; D call uncertain. Sequences were obtained from PBMCs or T cells enriched from blood (not recorded which). CDR3 sequence: CASSSLGTEKLFF. The DNA of the CDR3 is TGTGCCAGTAGTTCCCTTGGAACAGAGAAACTGTTTTTT.